The rows below give T cell receptor beta chains drawn from one sample of a study of blood T cell repertoires in COVID-19. The table came from immunoSEQ multiplex PCR; TCRdb's copy has only in-frame clones and leaves some out. Here the sample spans hundreds of thousands of clones, roughly nine tenths being singletons. The sequencing input was peripheral blood. These TCRs come from a man between 60 and 75 years old who had recovered from COVID-19. The CDR3 runs from the conserved cysteine through the conserved F or W. Fields, in order: clone size, J gene, V gene, D gene, CDR3 DNA, CDR3 protein. The D gene is left open where the match is weak. For some rows the clone size is stated as once, few or many, or as a class when expanded; others skip it.

clone_size: NA
j_call: TRBJ1-2
v_call: TRBV3-1/TRBV3-2
d_call: TRBD1
cdr3_nt: TGTGCCAGCAGCCACAGTTACAGGGGCGGCTACACCTTC
cdr3_aa: CASSHSYRGGYTF

clone_size: NA
j_call: TRBJ1-2
v_call: TRBV5-1
d_call: NA
cdr3_nt: TGCGCCAGCAGCTTGGAGGACTACCTTACCTATGGCTACACCTTC
cdr3_aa: CASSLEDYLTYGYTF

clone_size: NA
j_call: TRBJ1-3
v_call: TRBV5-4
d_call: NA
cdr3_nt: TGTGCCAGCAGCTTGGGCAGGCGTTACTCTGGAAACACCATATATTTT
cdr3_aa: CASSLGRRYSGNTIYF

clone_size: NA
j_call: TRBJ2-2
v_call: TRBV7-6
d_call: TRBD2
cdr3_nt: TGTGCCAGCAGCTCCCTCCGGGGGGGCACCGGGGAGCTGTTTTTT
cdr3_aa: CASSSLRGGTGELFF

clone_size: NA
j_call: TRBJ2-2
v_call: TRBV27
d_call: TRBD1
cdr3_nt: TGTGCCAGCACCAGGAGACAGGGCCCTGCGAACACCGGGGAGCTGTTTTTT
cdr3_aa: CASTRRQGPANTGELFF

clone_size: few
j_call: TRBJ1-1
v_call: TRBV3-1/TRBV3-2
d_call: TRBD1
cdr3_nt: TGTGCCAGCAGCCAAACCGGACAGGCAGCTTTCTTT
cdr3_aa: CASSQTGQAAFF

clone_size: many
j_call: TRBJ2-1
v_call: TRBV5-1
d_call: NA
cdr3_nt: TGCGCCAGCAGCTTGGATGGCTCAAACAATGAGCAGTTCTTC
cdr3_aa: CASSLDGSNNEQFF

clone_size: NA
j_call: TRBJ2-4
v_call: TRBV6-5
d_call: NA
cdr3_nt: TGTGCCAGCAGCCCCGGGGGTCTAGCCAAAAACATTCAGTACTTC
cdr3_aa: CASSPGGLAKNIQYF

clone_size: NA
j_call: TRBJ2-2
v_call: TRBV5-6
d_call: TRBD1
cdr3_nt: TGTGCCAGCAGCTTGGTGGACAGGGGTTACACCGGGGAGCTGTTTTTT
cdr3_aa: CASSLVDRGYTGELFF

clone_size: NA
j_call: TRBJ2-1
v_call: TRBV19
d_call: NA
cdr3_nt: TGTGCCACTTCAACAGGGAGCTCCTACAATGAGCAGTTCTTC
cdr3_aa: CATSTGSSYNEQFF

clone_size: NA
j_call: TRBJ2-3
v_call: TRBV5-1
d_call: TRBD2
cdr3_nt: TGCGCCAGCAGCTTGCTGACTAGCGGGGTCAGCACAGATACGCAGTATTTT
cdr3_aa: CASSLLTSGVSTDTQYF

clone_size: few
j_call: TRBJ1-1
v_call: TRBV29-1
d_call: TRBD1
cdr3_nt: TGCAGCGCTAATCAGGGGGTGAACACTGAAGCTTTCTTT
cdr3_aa: CSANQGVNTEAFF

clone_size: NA
j_call: TRBJ2-3
v_call: TRBV5-6
d_call: NA
cdr3_nt: TGTGCCAGCAGCTTGGCGCTAGCGATCACAGATACGCAGTATTTT
cdr3_aa: CASSLALAITDTQYF

clone_size: once
j_call: TRBJ1-2
v_call: TRBV12-3/TRBV12-4
d_call: TRBD1
cdr3_nt: TGTGCCAGCAGTTCGCCGGGACAGGGGGGCTACACCTTC
cdr3_aa: CASSSPGQGGYTF

clone_size: NA
j_call: TRBJ2-5
v_call: TRBV24-1
d_call: NA
cdr3_nt: TGTGCCACCAGTAAACTTGACTCAGAGACCCAGTACTTC
cdr3_aa: CATSKLDSETQYF

clone_size: NA
j_call: TRBJ2-4
v_call: TRBV19
d_call: TRBD2
cdr3_nt: TGTGCCAGTAGTCCAAGCGTAGGGGAGGGGAAGGCGGGCAAAAACATTCAGTACTTC
cdr3_aa: CASSPSVGEGKAGKNIQYF

clone_size: NA
j_call: TRBJ1-3
v_call: TRBV18
d_call: TRBD1
cdr3_nt: TGTGCCAGCTCACCCAGGGACAGCCCTGGAAACACCATATATTTT
cdr3_aa: CASSPRDSPGNTIYF

clone_size: NA
j_call: TRBJ2-5
v_call: TRBV28
d_call: TRBD1
cdr3_nt: TGTGCCAGCAACCTACAGGGGGCTAATGGGGAGGCCCAGTACTTC
cdr3_aa: CASNLQGANGEAQYF

clone_size: NA
j_call: TRBJ2-5
v_call: TRBV30
d_call: NA
cdr3_nt: TGTGCCTGGAGTGATGGGAGTCCAGGGACCCAGTACTTC
cdr3_aa: CAWSDGSPGTQYF

clone_size: NA
j_call: TRBJ2-3
v_call: TRBV9
d_call: NA
cdr3_nt: TGTGCCAGCAGCGCTGGCAGGGGTGATACGCAGTATTTT
cdr3_aa: CASSAGRGDTQYF

clone_size: NA
j_call: TRBJ2-2
v_call: TRBV5-1
d_call: TRBD2
cdr3_nt: TGCGCCAGCAGCCCTCTAGCGGGGGGCACCGGGGAGCTGTTTTTT
cdr3_aa: CASSPLAGGTGELFF

clone_size: NA
j_call: TRBJ1-4
v_call: TRBV19
d_call: NA
cdr3_nt: TGTGCCAGTAGTATGACCGGAGGCAGATCAAATGAAAAACTGTTTTTT
cdr3_aa: CASSMTGGRSNEKLFF

clone_size: NA
j_call: TRBJ2-2
v_call: TRBV6-5
d_call: NA
cdr3_nt: TGTGCCAGCAGTCCAGACAGACTCACCGGGGAGCTGTTTTTT
cdr3_aa: CASSPDRLTGELFF

clone_size: NA
j_call: TRBJ2-2
v_call: TRBV7-9
d_call: TRBD2
cdr3_nt: TGTGCCAGCAGCTGGCGGACACGGGAGGTGGAGCTGTTTTTT
cdr3_aa: CASSWRTREVELFF

clone_size: NA
j_call: TRBJ2-1
v_call: TRBV24-1
d_call: TRBD2
cdr3_nt: TGTGCCACCAGTGATTTGGGGCGGGGGGCGGATGAGCAGTTCTTC
cdr3_aa: CATSDLGRGADEQFF

clone_size: NA
j_call: TRBJ2-6
v_call: TRBV27
d_call: TRBD1
cdr3_nt: TGTGCCAGCAGTTTAGTAGGGACAGGGGCCCTCGGGGCCAACGTCCTGACTTTC
cdr3_aa: CASSLVGTGALGANVLTF

clone_size: NA
j_call: TRBJ1-4
v_call: TRBV3-1/TRBV3-2
d_call: NA
cdr3_nt: TGTGCCAGCAGCCCCCACCCCGGTACCAATGAAAAACTGTTTTTT
cdr3_aa: CASSPHPGTNEKLFF

clone_size: once
j_call: TRBJ1-1
v_call: TRBV5-6
d_call: TRBD1
cdr3_nt: TGTGCCAGCAGCTTGGGAGGACAGGGGATCACTGAAGCTTTCTTT
cdr3_aa: CASSLGGQGITEAFF

clone_size: once
j_call: TRBJ2-2
v_call: TRBV6-4
d_call: TRBD1
cdr3_nt: TGTGCCAGCAGTGAGACCTCGACAGGGGGATACACCGGGGAGCTGTTTTTT
cdr3_aa: CASSETSTGGYTGELFF

clone_size: NA
j_call: TRBJ2-1
v_call: TRBV6-6
d_call: TRBD2
cdr3_nt: TGTGCCAGCAGTCCGCAGGTCGGGACTAGCGTCTACAATGAGCAGTTCTTC
cdr3_aa: CASSPQVGTSVYNEQFF

clone_size: NA
j_call: TRBJ2-7
v_call: TRBV27
d_call: NA
cdr3_nt: TGTGCCAGCAGTTACGGTTCTGCCTACGAGCAGTACTTC
cdr3_aa: CASSYGSAYEQYF

clone_size: few
j_call: TRBJ2-3
v_call: TRBV5-1
d_call: TRBD2
cdr3_nt: TGCGCCAGCAGCGGAATTACGGGACTAGCGGGGTCAGATACGCAGTATTTT
cdr3_aa: CASSGITGLAGSDTQYF

clone_size: NA
j_call: TRBJ1-5
v_call: TRBV27
d_call: NA
cdr3_nt: TGTGCCAGCAGACGAATCGGGGGCAATCAGCCCCAGCATTTT
cdr3_aa: CASRRIGGNQPQHF

clone_size: NA
j_call: TRBJ2-5
v_call: TRBV3-1/TRBV3-2
d_call: NA
cdr3_nt: TGTGCCAGCAGCCAAGTTGGGACTGGGGGGGAGACCCAGTACTTC
cdr3_aa: CASSQVGTGGETQYF

clone_size: NA
j_call: TRBJ2-3
v_call: TRBV30
d_call: NA
cdr3_nt: TGTGCCTTAGCGTATACCACAGATACGCAGTATTTT
cdr3_aa: CALAYTTDTQYF

clone_size: NA
j_call: TRBJ1-6
v_call: TRBV21-1
d_call: NA
cdr3_nt: TGTGCCAGCAGCAAGGGCCTTCGGAATTCACCCCTCCACTTT
cdr3_aa: CASSKGLRNSPLHF

clone_size: NA
j_call: TRBJ1-2
v_call: TRBV19
d_call: TRBD1
cdr3_nt: TGTGCCAGTACCACAACCTGGGCAGGGGGAGATTATGGCTACACCTTC
cdr3_aa: CASTTTWAGGDYGYTF

clone_size: NA
j_call: TRBJ1-2
v_call: TRBV5-4
d_call: NA
cdr3_nt: TGTGCCAGCAGCTTGCTGGACATCTATGGCTACACCTTC
cdr3_aa: CASSLLDIYGYTF

clone_size: NA
j_call: TRBJ2-7
v_call: TRBV6-6
d_call: TRBD1
cdr3_nt: TGTGCCAGCAGAGACCGGGACAGAGGATCCTACGAGCAGTACTTC
cdr3_aa: CASRDRDRGSYEQYF

clone_size: NA
j_call: TRBJ2-3
v_call: TRBV9
d_call: NA
cdr3_nt: TGTGCCAGCAGCGTAGTTGGGGGGGCTGATACGCAGTATTTT
cdr3_aa: CASSVVGGADTQYF

clone_size: NA
j_call: TRBJ1-5
v_call: TRBV12-5
d_call: NA
cdr3_nt: TGTGCTAGTCACGGGGAAGGGAATCAGCCCCAGCATTTT
cdr3_aa: CASHGEGNQPQHF

clone_size: NA
j_call: TRBJ1-2
v_call: TRBV5-1
d_call: TRBD1
cdr3_nt: TGCGCCAGCAGCTCGGGGACAGGGACTAACTATGGCTACACCTTC
cdr3_aa: CASSSGTGTNYGYTF

clone_size: NA
j_call: TRBJ2-5
v_call: TRBV2
d_call: NA
cdr3_nt: TGTGCCAGCAATACCAGACTTGAAGAGACCCAGTACTTC
cdr3_aa: CASNTRLEETQYF

clone_size: NA
j_call: TRBJ1-6
v_call: TRBV5-4
d_call: NA
cdr3_nt: TGTGCCAGCAGCTTCCAGAATTCACCCCTCCACTTT
cdr3_aa: CASSFQNSPLHF

clone_size: NA
j_call: TRBJ1-2
v_call: TRBV6-5
d_call: NA
cdr3_nt: TGTGCCAGCAGACTCGGACTAAGTAACTATGGCTACACCTTC
cdr3_aa: CASRLGLSNYGYTF

clone_size: NA
j_call: TRBJ2-3
v_call: TRBV20-1
d_call: NA
cdr3_nt: TGCAGTGCTAGAATGGCCGATACGCAGTATTTT
cdr3_aa: CSARMADTQYF

clone_size: NA
j_call: TRBJ2-2
v_call: TRBV19
d_call: TRBD1
cdr3_nt: TGTGCCGTGCCGGTCCGGGACAGGTCGCCTGAGAACACCGGGGAGCTGTTTTTT
cdr3_aa: CAVPVRDRSPENTGELFF

clone_size: NA
j_call: TRBJ1-5
v_call: TRBV3-1/TRBV3-2
d_call: TRBD1
cdr3_nt: TGTGCCAGCAGCCCCGGGACAGCCGGAATGGGGCCCCAGCATTTT
cdr3_aa: CASSPGTAGMGPQHF

clone_size: NA
j_call: TRBJ1-2
v_call: TRBV25-1
d_call: TRBD1
cdr3_nt: TGCGCCAGCAGTGAACCACTACAGGGGGCTAACTATGGCTACACCTTC
cdr3_aa: CASSEPLQGANYGYTF